Reported below is one T cell receptor (beta chain). The entry originates in a study of T cells in Graves' hyperthyroidism and ophthalmopathy. V was clipped by 8 bases and J by 0 bases, with 17 bases between them. Germline V gene sequence: CDR1 LNHDA, CDR2 SQIVND (reference sequence). The CDR3 is 16 amino acids. Amplification yielded TCR beta CDR3 regions, with RNA transcripts as the source. RT-PCR in the first round (using the HTBI primer set) targeted the TCR CDR3. TCRdb fed the multiplex PCR reads into MiXCR, producing one record per CDR3 protein. Among fewer than 350,000 distinct CDR3 sequences, around 15% were seen once, and the ten largest hold roughly 7.7%.

This TCR was sampled from a woman between 35 and 50 years old with Graves' hyperthyroidism. Sequencing was done on a sample of blood. The rearrangement uses TRBV19 and TRBJ1-3, with D uncertain. CDR3 loop: CASLPVRYGSGNTIYF. CDR3 DNA: TGTGCCAGTCTCCCCGTGAGGTATGGCTCTGGAAACACCATATATTTT.